This T cell receptor (beta chain) derives from a study of breast tumors, draining lymph nodes, adjacent tissues. This clonotype occurred many times. TCRdb recomputed calls from the multiplex PCR reads with MiXCR, one row per CDR3 protein. The sample lists some 150,000 distinct CDR3 sequences, about a fifth seen once, with 2.5% to 3% in the top ten. The lymph nodes were axillary draining lymph nodes from breast cancer patients. The germline V gene encodes CDR1 SGHTA and CDR2 FQGNSA. Trimming removed 2 bases at V and 1 base at J, with 6 bases between. This CDR3 spans 14 amino acids. Specimen: axillary lymph node tissue. This TCR was sampled from a female donor with breast cancer. Some clones in this sample may be carry-over from other donors' samples. This sequence joins TRBV7-2 and TRBJ1-3; unclear D gene. CDR3 residues: CASSLQLSGNTIYF. The CDR3 DNA is TGTGCCAGCAGCTTACAGCTTTCTGGAAACACCATATATTTT. The entire variable domain, with the rest obtained from reference TRBV7-2 and TRBJ1-3, is as follows: GAGVSQSPSNKVTEKGKDVELRCDPISGHTALYWYRQSLGQGLEFLIYFQGNSAPDKSGLPSDRFSAERTGGSVSTLTIQRTQQEDSAVYLCASSLQLSGNTIYFGEGSWLTVV.